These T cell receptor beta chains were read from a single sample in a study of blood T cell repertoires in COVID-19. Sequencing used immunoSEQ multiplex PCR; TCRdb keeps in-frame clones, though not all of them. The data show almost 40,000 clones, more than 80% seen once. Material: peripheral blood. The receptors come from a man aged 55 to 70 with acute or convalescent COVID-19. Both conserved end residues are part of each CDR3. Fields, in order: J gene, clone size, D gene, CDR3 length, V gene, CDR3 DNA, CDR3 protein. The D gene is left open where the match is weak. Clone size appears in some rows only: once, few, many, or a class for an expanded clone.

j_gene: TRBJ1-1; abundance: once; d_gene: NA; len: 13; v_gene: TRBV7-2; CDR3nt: TGTGCCAGCAGCTTCTCCCTCGACACTGAAGCTTTCTTT; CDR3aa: CASSFSLDTEAFF
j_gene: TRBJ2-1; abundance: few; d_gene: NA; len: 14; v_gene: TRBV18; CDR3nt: TGTGCCAGCTCACCGTTACGCGGGTACAATGAGCAGTTCTTC; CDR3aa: CASSPLRGYNEQFF
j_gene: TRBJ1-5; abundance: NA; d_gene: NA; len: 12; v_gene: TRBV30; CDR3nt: TGTGCCTGGAGTGTACCCGGGCAGCCCCAGCATTTT; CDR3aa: CAWSVPGQPQHF
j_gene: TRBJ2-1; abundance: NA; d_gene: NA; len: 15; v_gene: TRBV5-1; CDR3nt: TGCGCCAGCAGCTTGAGTGTGACTAGTCTCAATGAGCAGTTCTTC; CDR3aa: CASSLSVTSLNEQFF
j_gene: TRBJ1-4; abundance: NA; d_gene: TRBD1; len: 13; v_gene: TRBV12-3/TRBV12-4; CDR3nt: TGTGCCAGCAGTTGGGGGACAGAGAAAAAACTGTTTTTT; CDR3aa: CASSWGTEKKLFF
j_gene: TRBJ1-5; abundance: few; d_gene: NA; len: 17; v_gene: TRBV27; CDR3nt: TGTGCCAGCAGCTCCTGGGGGGGCAGAGGGAGCAATCAGCCCCAGCATTTT; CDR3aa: CASSSWGGRGSNQPQHF
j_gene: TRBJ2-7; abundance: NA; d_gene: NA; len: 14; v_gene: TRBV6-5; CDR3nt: TGTGCCAGCAGAAGGGCGCAGGGAGGCTACGAGCAGTACTTC; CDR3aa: CASRRAQGGYEQYF
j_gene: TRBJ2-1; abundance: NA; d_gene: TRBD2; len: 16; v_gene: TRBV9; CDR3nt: TGTGCCAGCAGCGTAGGGGTGAGCGGGGGCTACAATGAGCAGTTCTTC; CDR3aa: CASSVGVSGGYNEQFF
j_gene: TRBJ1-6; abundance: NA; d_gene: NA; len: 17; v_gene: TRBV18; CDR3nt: TGTGCCAGCTCACCGGAGCTTAGGAGCTCCTATAATTCACCCCTCCACTTT; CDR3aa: CASSPELRSSYNSPLHF
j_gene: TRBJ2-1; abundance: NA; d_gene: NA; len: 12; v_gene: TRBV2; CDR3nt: TGTGCCAGCAGTGCTCTCGGGAATGAGCAGTTCTTC; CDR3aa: CASSALGNEQFF
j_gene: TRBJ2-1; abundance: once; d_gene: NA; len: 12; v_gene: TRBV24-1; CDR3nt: TGTGCCACCAGCCGAGACAGTCTGATACAGTTCTTC; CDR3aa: CATSRDSLIQFF
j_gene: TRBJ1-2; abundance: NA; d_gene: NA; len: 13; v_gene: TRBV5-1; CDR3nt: TGCGCCAGCAGCTTGGGACAGAGGAATGGCTACACCTTC; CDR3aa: CASSLGQRNGYTF
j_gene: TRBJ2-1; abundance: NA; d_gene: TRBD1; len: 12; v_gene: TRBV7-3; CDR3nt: TGTGCCAGCAGCGGAGACAGGGACGGGCAGTTCTTC; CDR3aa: CASSGDRDGQFF
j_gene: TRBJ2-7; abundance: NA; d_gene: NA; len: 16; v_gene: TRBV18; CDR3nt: TGTGCCAGCTCACCACCCTCGGCTAGCCTCTCCTACGAGCAGTACTTC; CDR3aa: CASSPPSASLSYEQYF
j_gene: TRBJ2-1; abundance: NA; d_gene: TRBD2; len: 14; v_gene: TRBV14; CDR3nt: TGTGCCAGCAGCCAGCGGGGGAGGTACAATGAGCAGTTCTTC; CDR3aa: CASSQRGRYNEQFF
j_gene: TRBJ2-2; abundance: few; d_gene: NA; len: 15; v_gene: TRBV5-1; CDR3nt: TGCGCCAGCAGCGCCCAACTTACGAACACCGGGGAGCTGTTTTTT; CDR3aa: CASSAQLTNTGELFF
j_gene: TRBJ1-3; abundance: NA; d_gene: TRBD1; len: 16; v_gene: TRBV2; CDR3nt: TGTGCCAGCAGTCAACTCCAGGGGGCGACGGGAAACACCATATATTTT; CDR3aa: CASSQLQGATGNTIYF
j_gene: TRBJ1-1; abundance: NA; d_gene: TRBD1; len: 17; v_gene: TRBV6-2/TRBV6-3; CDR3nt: TGTGCCAGCAGTTACTCGAGGACAGGCCTATGGAACACTGAAGCTTTCTTT; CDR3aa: CASSYSRTGLWNTEAFF
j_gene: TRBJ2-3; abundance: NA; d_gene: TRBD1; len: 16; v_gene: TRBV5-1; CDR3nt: TGCGCCAGCAGCATACAAGGGACAGGAAGGACAGATACGCAGTATTTT; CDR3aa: CASSIQGTGRTDTQYF
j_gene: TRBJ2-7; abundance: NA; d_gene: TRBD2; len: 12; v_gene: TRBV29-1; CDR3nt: TGCAGCGTCAAGCGGGAGGGCTACGAGCAGTACTTC; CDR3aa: CSVKREGYEQYF
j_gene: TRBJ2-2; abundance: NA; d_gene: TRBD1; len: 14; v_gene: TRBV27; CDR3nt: TGTGCCAGCAGAGGGACAGTTAACACCGGGGAGCTGTTTTTT; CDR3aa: CASRGTVNTGELFF
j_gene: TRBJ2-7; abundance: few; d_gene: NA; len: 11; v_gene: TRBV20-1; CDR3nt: TGCAGTGCTTCAGGGGGGTACGAGCAGTACTTC; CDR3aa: CSASGGYEQYF
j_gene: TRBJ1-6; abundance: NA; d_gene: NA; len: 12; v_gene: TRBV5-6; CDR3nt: TGTGCCAGCAGCGCAGCGCTAGGTACCCTCCACTTT; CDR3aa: CASSAALGTLHF
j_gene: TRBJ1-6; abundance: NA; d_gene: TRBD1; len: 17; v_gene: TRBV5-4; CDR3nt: TGTGCCAGCAGCTTCCAGGGGGCGCCTAATTTCGGTTCACCCCTCCACTTT; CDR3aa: CASSFQGAPNFGSPLHF
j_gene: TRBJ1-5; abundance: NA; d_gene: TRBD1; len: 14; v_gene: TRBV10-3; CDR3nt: TGTGCCATCAGGGGCACAGGGGGGAATCAGCCCCAGCATTTT; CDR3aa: CAIRGTGGNQPQHF
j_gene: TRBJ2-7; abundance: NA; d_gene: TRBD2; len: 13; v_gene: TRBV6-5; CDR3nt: TGTGCCAGCAGAGCGGGGCCCTCCTACGAGCAGTACTTC; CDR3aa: CASRAGPSYEQYF
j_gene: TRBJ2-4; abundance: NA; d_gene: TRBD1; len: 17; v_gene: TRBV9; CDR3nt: TGTGCCAGCAGCCCACAAGGACAGGGCCTAGCCAAAAACATTCAGTACTTC; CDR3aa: CASSPQGQGLAKNIQYF
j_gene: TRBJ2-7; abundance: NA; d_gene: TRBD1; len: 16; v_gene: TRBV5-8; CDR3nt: TGTGCCAGCAGCGCAAGTACTAACAGGGGGAGCTACGAGCAGTACTTC; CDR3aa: CASSASTNRGSYEQYF
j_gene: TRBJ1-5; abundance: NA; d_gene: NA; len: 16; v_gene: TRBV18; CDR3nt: TGTGCCAGCTCACCGCGTACAGGAAAAGATGAACAGCCCCAGCATTTT; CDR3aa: CASSPRTGKDEQPQHF
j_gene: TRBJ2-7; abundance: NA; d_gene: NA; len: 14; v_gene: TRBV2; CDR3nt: TGTGCCAGCAGTCGTTCTAGGAGCTCCTACGAGCAGTACTTC; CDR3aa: CASSRSRSSYEQYF
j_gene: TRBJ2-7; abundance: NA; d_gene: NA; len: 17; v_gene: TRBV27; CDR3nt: TGTGCCAGCAGTTTGGTTTTCGGCGGCCGGAGCTCCTACGAGCAGTACTTC; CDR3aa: CASSLVFGGRSSYEQYF
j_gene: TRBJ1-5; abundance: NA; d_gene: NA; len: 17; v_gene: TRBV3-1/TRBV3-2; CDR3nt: TGTGCCAGCAGCCAAGATATCCCGGGGGTTGGCAATCAGCCCCAGCATTTT; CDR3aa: CASSQDIPGVGNQPQHF
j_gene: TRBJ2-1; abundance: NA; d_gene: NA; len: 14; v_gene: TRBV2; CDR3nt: TGTGCCAGCAGTGATTTAGGGGTTAAGGGTGAGCAGTTCTTC; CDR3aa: CASSDLGVKGEQFF
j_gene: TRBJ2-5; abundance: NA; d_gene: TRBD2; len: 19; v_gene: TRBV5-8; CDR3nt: TGTGCCAGCAGCTTGAGGCGGGGGGCGCTCTCCTTACAGCAAGAGACCCAGTACTTC; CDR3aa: CASSLRRGALSLQQETQYF
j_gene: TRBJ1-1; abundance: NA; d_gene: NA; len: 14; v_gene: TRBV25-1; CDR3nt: TGTGCCAGCGTACAGGGATGGGCGAACACTGAAGCTTTCTTT; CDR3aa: CASVQGWANTEAFF
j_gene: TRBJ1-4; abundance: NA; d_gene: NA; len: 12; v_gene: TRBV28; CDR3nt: TGTGCCAGCAAGGAGGGTAAGGGAAAACTGTTTTTT; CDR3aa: CASKEGKGKLFF
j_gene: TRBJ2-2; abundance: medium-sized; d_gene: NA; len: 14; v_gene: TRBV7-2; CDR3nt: TGTGCCAGCAGCTTACCCCAGTTACCCGGGGAGCTGTTTTTT; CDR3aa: CASSLPQLPGELFF
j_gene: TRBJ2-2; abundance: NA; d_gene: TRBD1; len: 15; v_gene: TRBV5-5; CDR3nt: TGTGCCAGCAGCCTCCGGACAGGGACCACCGGGGAGCTGTTTTTT; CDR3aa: CASSLRTGTTGELFF
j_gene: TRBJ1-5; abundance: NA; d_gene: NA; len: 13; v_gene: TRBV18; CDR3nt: TGTGCCAGCTCACTTAATAACAATCAGCCCCAGCATTTT; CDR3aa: CASSLNNNQPQHF